The 28 T cell receptor beta chains reported below all come from one sample, sequenced in a study of blood T cell repertoires in COVID-19. TCRdb's copy holds only in-frame clones and misses some; the assay was immunoSEQ multiplex PCR. The profile shows a few hundred thousand clones, more than 75% of them singletons. The sequencing input was peripheral blood. These receptors all stem from a woman aged 50 to 60 with acute or convalescent COVID-19.

The chain couples TRBV29-1 to TRBJ1-1; possibly TRBD1 for D (6 bases). The germline V gene encodes CDR1 SQVTM and CDR2 ANQGSEA. V gave up 6 bases and J gave up 0 bases, with 11 bases separating them. This CDR3 is built from 13 residues. The CDR3 loop reads CSVEDSMNTEAFF. The CDR3, as DNA: TGCAGCGTCGAGGACAGCATGAACACTGAAGCTTTCTTT.

The chain's CDR3 is CASSTRGRKGQRGTEAFF. Here the CDR3 DNA reads TGTGCCAGCAGTACCAGAGGACGGAAGGGGCAACGAGGCACTGAAGCTTTCTTT. This chain joins TRBV27 and TRBJ1-1; possible D gene TRBD1, 5 bases. CDR1 MNHEY and CDR2 SMNVEV come from the germline V gene (reference sequence). Between the trimmed V and J ends, which lost 5 bases and 4 bases, there was a span of 26 bases. The CDR3 loop spans 18 amino acids.

V is TRBV19 and J is TRBJ2-1; 13 positions match TRBD2. Germline CDR1 reads LNHDA; CDR2 reads SQIVND (reference sequence). Trimming cost V 5 bases and J 6 bases; bases outside gene matches: 7. The CDR3 consists of 16 residues. The CDR3 sequence: CASSARLAGGLNEQFF. The CDR3 nucleotides read TGTGCCAGTAGTGCCCGACTAGCGGGAGGCCTCAATGAGCAGTTCTTC.

The J gene is TRBJ2-6, the V gene TRBV7-3, with 8 bases matching TRBD1. Germline CDR1 reads SGHTA; CDR2 reads FQGTGA. This CDR3 is built from 16 residues. V shed 6 bases and J 2 bases; nucleotides not matched to a gene: 6. Here the CDR3 reads CASRGQGATGANVLTF. The CDR3 DNA follows: TGTGCCAGCAGAGGACAGGGCGCGACTGGGGCCAACGTCCTGACTTTC.

As for this clone: Other DNA sequences within the sample encode an identical CDR3. This rearrangement joins TRBV9 to TRBJ2-1; maybe TRBD1 (5 bases). Trimming left V 0 bases short and J 6 bases short, with 7 bases between. The CDR3 sequence is 13 residues long. Germline V gene data show CDR1 as SGDLS and CDR2 as YYNGEE. The CDR3 DNA reads as TGTGCCAGCAGCGTAGCGCAGGGCAATGAGCAGTTCTTC. Protein product: CASSVAQGNEQFF. Filled out from reference TRBV9 and TRBJ2-1, the complete variable domain reads DSGVTQTPKHLITATGQRVTLRCSPRSGDLSVYWYQQSLDQGLQFLIQYYNGEERAKGNILERFSAQQFPDLHSELNLSSLELGDSALYFCASSVAQGNEQFFGPGTRLTVL.

The table lists this clone with a count of one. This sequence joins TRBV5-6 and TRBJ2-7; the D gene is possibly TRBD1 (6 bases). Trimming stripped 5 bases from V and 2 bases from J, with 14 bases between. The germline V gene has CDR1 SGHDT and CDR2 YYEEEE. The CDR3 covers 14 residues. The CDR3 bases are TGTGCCAGCAGTGAGGGGGTCAGGCCCTACGAGCAGTACTTC. Amino acid sequence: CASSEGVRPYEQYF.

This clone was detected only once. This chain links TRBV4-2 with TRBJ1-2; 9 nucleotides align to TRBD1. The CDR3 runs to 16 residues. The germline V gene has CDR1 LGHNA and CDR2 YNFKEQ. V was pared by 5 bases and J by 0 bases, with 7 bases of the junction left unmatched. This chain's CDR3 is CASSINRGLANYGYTF. The DNA for the CDR3 is TGTGCCAGCAGCATCAACAGGGGGCTGGCTAACTATGGCTACACCTTC.

The chain links TRBV28 to TRBJ2-1; 12 nucleotides agree with TRBD2. CDR1 is MDHEN and CDR2 is SYDVKM in the germline V gene. The V and J ends lost 1 base and 15 bases, in that order; junction bases with no gene match: 10. CDR3 length: 15 residues. CDR3 protein: CASSLSFGLAGSLFF. The CDR3 DNA follows: TGTGCCAGCAGTTTATCTTTTGGACTAGCGGGATCACTGTTCTTC.

The gene calls are TRBV7-8 and TRBJ2-5, with TRBD1 identical over 8 bases. The CDR3 totals 15 residues. The V gene end was trimmed by 6 bases and the J gene end by 5 bases; junction bases not matched to a gene: 11. The germline V gene has CDR1 SGHVS and CDR2 FQNEAQ. As DNA, the CDR3 is TGTGCCAGCAGTTTCACGACAGGGGCAGGGGAGACCCAGTACTTC. Protein product: CASSFTTGAGETQYF.

This sequence joins TRBV7-6 and TRBJ2-5, with 7 bases matching TRBD1. The CDR3 loop spans 13 amino acids. In germline, CDR1 is SGHVS, CDR2 FNYEAQ. Losses at the gene ends were 3 bases for V and 2 bases for J; bases not matched to a gene: 0. Here the CDR3 DNA reads TGTGCCAGCAGCTTGGGACAGCAAGAGACCCAGTACTTC. It translates to CASSLGQQETQYF.

The chain uses TRBV28 and TRBJ2-7; 7 bases align to TRBD2. Looked up from germline, CDR1 is MDHEN and CDR2 is SYDVKM. Unmatched junction bases numbered 9, after V lost 7 bases and J lost 3 bases. The CDR3 runs to 14 residues. CDR3 coding DNA: TGTGCCAGCACCTTAGGGTCTAGCGGCTACGAGCAGTACTTC. Protein sequence: CASTLGSSGYEQYF.

The gene calls are TRBV19 and TRBJ2-7, with 9 bases identical to TRBD1. The germline CDR1 and CDR2 sequences are LNHDA and SQIVND (reference sequence). Losses at the gene ends were 7 bases for V and 2 bases for J; bases not matched to a gene: 9. The CDR3 consists of 15 residues. This CDR3 reads CASTPHGTGTYEQYF. As DNA, the CDR3 is TGTGCCAGTACCCCTCACGGGACAGGGACCTACGAGCAGTACTTC.

The chain has TRBV30 and TRBJ1-5; maybe TRBD1 (5 bases). Trimming cost V 0 bases and J 0 bases, with 15 bases left between them. Germline V lookup: CDR1 GTSNPN, CDR2 SVGIG (reference sequence). The CDR3 totals 17 residues. CDR3 residues: CAWSVTGGIGSNQPQHF. The CDR3 DNA reads TGTGCCTGGAGTGTCACAGGAGGGATCGGTAGCAATCAGCCCCAGCATTTT. The full variable domain, its missing parts supplied by reference TRBV30 and TRBJ1-5, is SQTIHQWPATLVQPVGSPLSLECTVEGTSNPNLYWYRQAAGRGLQLLFYSVGIGQISSEVPQNLSASRPQDRQFILSSKKLLLSDSGFYLCAWSVTGGIGSNQPQHFGDGTRLSIL.

The chain combines TRBV7-9 with TRBJ1-1; the D is unclear. The germline V and J ends were trimmed by 2 bases and 7 bases, with 11 bases remaining between them. Germline CDR1 SEHNR, CDR2 FQNEAQ (reference sequence). The CDR3 runs to 13 residues. This CDR3 reads CASSLITESEAFF. DNA of the CDR3: TGTGCCAGCAGCTTAATAACGGAGAGTGAAGCTTTCTTT.

The CDR3 sequence is CASSYTRTRSSYEQYF. DNA for the CDR3: TGTGCCAGCAGTTACACCCGGACACGGAGCTCCTACGAGCAGTACTTC. The V gene is TRBV6-5, the J gene TRBJ2-7; maybe TRBD1 (5 bases). CDR1 and CDR2 (germline): MNHEY, SVGAGI. Trimming shortened V by 2 bases and J by 0 bases, and 14 bases separated the two germline ends. This CDR3 is built from 16 residues.

DNA for the CDR3: TGTGCCAGCAGCTTGGGGAAGGTCTCGGGGGGGCCCTACAATGAGCAGTTCTTC. It codes for CASSLGKVSGGPYNEQFF. V gene TRBV9 combines with J gene TRBJ2-1; 8 nucleotides align to TRBD2. The CDR3 has 18 amino acids. V was pared by 4 bases and J by 2 bases, with 14 bases of the junction left unmatched. Per germline, CDR1 SGDLS and CDR2 YYNGEE.

Here the CDR3 DNA reads TGCACCCGCCCCGCGGGACGGACATATAGCAATCAGCCCCAGCATTTT. It is translated as CTRPAGRTYSNQPQHF. The gene calls are TRBV1 and TRBJ1-5. TRBV1 is assigned pseudogene status. The CDR3 runs 16 residues.

The chain couples TRBV28 to TRBJ1-1, with D tentatively TRBD1 (6 bases). V lost 7 bases, J lost 3 bases, and 18 bases lay in between. The CDR3 consists of 15 residues. CDR1 is MDHEN, CDR2 SYDVKM, per germline. CDR3 amino acids: CASTGAPGVDTEAFF. CDR3 DNA sequence: TGTGCCAGCACCGGGGCCCCAGGGGTCGACACTGAAGCTTTCTTT.

V and J are TRBV14 and TRBJ2-3; 12 bases map to TRBD2. The CDR3 totals 15 residues. The germline V gene encodes CDR1 SGHDN and CDR2 FVKESK. J gave up 3 bases and V 2 bases, and 0 bases lay outside the gene matches. This CDR3 is CASSQTSGRTDTQYF. The CDR3 bases are TGTGCCAGCAGCCAAACTAGCGGGAGGACAGATACGCAGTATTTT.

J is TRBJ2-2 and V is TRBV2; D remains ambiguous. CDR3 size: 15 residues. Germline assignment: CDR1 SNHLY and CDR2 FYNNEI. V was shortened by 2 bases and J by 4 bases, with 11 bases between the two germline ends. CDR3 loop: CASSESQVGTGELFF. CDR3 bases: TGTGCCAGCAGTGAAAGTCAGGTTGGCACCGGGGAGCTGTTTTTT.

The rearrangement links TRBV6-4 to TRBJ1-2; D gene ambiguous. V lost 0 bases, J lost 1 base, and 12 bases lay in between. Per the germline V gene, CDR1 is MRHNA and CDR2 is SNTAGT. The CDR3 runs to 16 residues. CDR3 region: CASSDSWSPHNYGYTF. The CDR3 DNA follows: TGTGCCAGCAGTGACTCTTGGTCCCCACATAACTATGGCTACACCTTC.

The chain is built from TRBV5-1 and TRBJ1-1; 8 bases fit TRBD1. The CDR3 spans 15 residues. The trim removed 4 bases at V and 0 bases at J, leaving 5 bases unmatched. Germline loops: CDR1 SGHRS, CDR2 YFSETQ. The CDR3 sequence is CASSIQGGMNTEAFF. CDR3 bases: TGCGCCAGCAGCATACAGGGGGGGATGAACACTGAAGCTTTCTTT.

CDR3 region: CANTRDRGTEAFF. CDR3 coding DNA: TGTGCCAACACCCGGGACAGGGGCACTGAAGCTTTCTTT. This chain connects TRBV6-5 to TRBJ1-1, with TRBD1 matching over 10 bases. In germline, CDR1 is MNHEY, CDR2 SVGAGI. The CDR3 totals 13 residues. Trimming took 10 bases from V and 4 from J; bases not matched to a gene: 6.

The J gene is TRBJ1-2, the V gene TRBV7-9, with a tentative D call TRBD1 (6 bases). This CDR3 spans 13 amino acids. The ends were cut back, 5 bases at V and 6 bases at J, with 13 bases in the middle. From germline, CDR1 is SEHNR and CDR2 FQNEAQ (reference sequence). CDR3 in amino acids: CASSLRSGDGYTF. The CDR3 DNA follows: TGTGCCAGCAGCCTAAGGTCAGGGGATGGCTACACCTTC.

The rearrangement uses TRBV6-1 and TRBJ2-7; 9 bases map to TRBD2. CDR1 and CDR2 (germline): MNHNS, SASEGT. V lost 4 bases, J lost 9 bases, and 22 bases stayed unmatched. This CDR3 is 18 amino acids long. In nucleotides, the CDR3 is TGTGCCAGCAGTGGAGGACTAGCGCCTCGGCCCCATACCGAGGGGCAGTACTTC. This translates into CASSGGLAPRPHTEGQYF.

The chain joins TRBV3-1 (or the pseudogene TRBV3-2) to TRBJ2-5; tentatively, D is TRBD1 (5 bases). Deletions cut 2 bases from V and 1 base from J, with 14 bases between. CDR1 and CDR2 (germline): LGHDT, YNNKEL (reference sequence). This CDR3 has 16 amino acids. CDR3 sequence reads: CASSQSRSGPQETQYF. The CDR3, as DNA: TGTGCCAGCAGCCAATCCCGGTCAGGGCCCCAAGAGACCCAGTACTTC.

The V call is TRBV9, the J call TRBJ2-7, with 10 bases aligning to TRBD2. The CDR3 totals 17 residues. V lost 0 bases, J lost 3 bases, and 9 bases stayed unmatched. The V gene's germline CDR1 is SGDLS and CDR2 YYNGEE. CDR3 in DNA: TGTGCCAGCAGCGTAGAGAAGAGCGGGAGGGCAAGCTACGAGCAGTACTTC. Protein sequence: CASSVEKSGRASYEQYF.

This chain joins TRBV11-2 and TRBJ2-2; maybe TRBD2 (6 bases). Germline assignment: CDR1 SGHAT and CDR2 FQNNGV. The CDR3 extends over 18 amino acids. Trimming removed 4 bases at V and 0 bases at J, with 18 bases between. The CDR3 DNA is TGTGCCAGCAGCTCCCGGTTTACGGACTACACGAACACCGGGGAGCTGTTTTTT. It yields the protein CASSSRFTDYTNTGELFF.